A single sample gave rise to the 17 T cell receptor beta chains below, sequenced in a study of shared clonotypes between healthy human individuals. Profiled with immunoSEQ multiplex PCR; TCRdb holds only in-frame clones, not every one. The table includes 2 million to 2.5 million clones, 90% to 95% detected once. Sequenced: naive CD4+ T cells sorted from blood. The subset denotes: CD45RA+ positively selected. These receptors were obtained from a man younger than 35 in good health.

CDR3: CAWIVGPGSGYTF. Here the CDR3 DNA reads TGTGCCTGGATTGTGGGGCCAGGAAGTGGCTACACCTTC. V and J are TRBV30 and TRBJ1-2, with D possibly being TRBD1 (5 bases). The length of the CDR3 is 13 residues. Germline lookup yields CDR1 GTSNPN and CDR2 SVGIG (reference sequence). V was cut by 4 bases and J by 7 bases, with 16 bases left in between.

This rearrangement joins TRBV6-6 to TRBJ1-2, with 7 positions matching TRBD1. The germline gives CDR1 MNHNY, CDR2 SVGAGI (reference sequence). J lost 0 bases, V lost 6 bases, and 1 base had no gene match. There are 13 residues in the CDR3. CDR3 region: CASRGQPNYGYTF. CDR3 nucleotides: TGTGCCAGCAGGGGACAGCCTAACTATGGCTACACCTTC.

The J gene is TRBJ2-7, the V gene TRBV5-1; the D gene is possibly TRBD1 (5 bases). The CDR3 runs 13 residues. CDR1 and CDR2 (germline): SGHRS, YFSETQ. The V end was cut by 9 bases, the J end by 2 bases, with 15 bases between. CDR3 in DNA: TGCGCCACCTCAAAAGACAGTCCCTACGAGCAGTACTTC. The encoded protein is CATSKDSPYEQYF. Complete variable domain (other parts from reference TRBV5-1 and TRBJ2-7): KAGVTQTPRYLIKTRGQQVTLSCSPISGHRSVSWYQQTPGQGLQFLFEYFSETQRNKGNFPGRFSGRQFSNSRSEMNVSTLELGDSALYLCATSKDSPYEQYFGPGTRLTVT.

The chain links TRBV7-3 to TRBJ1-1; 7 bases agree with TRBD1. V shed 5 bases, J shed 7 bases, and the junction held 7 bases outside the gene matches. CDR1 is SGHTA, CDR2 FQGTGA, per germline. The CDR3 contains 13 residues. The CDR3 bases are TGTGCCAGCAGCCTTGGACAGGACCGTGAAGCTTTCTTT. Residues: CASSLGQDREAFF.

This chain links TRBV15 with TRBJ2-7; 7 bases match TRBD2. Losses at the gene ends were 0 bases for V and 0 bases for J; bases not matched to a gene: 11. Per the germline V gene, CDR1 is LNHNV and CDR2 is YYDKDF (reference sequence). The CDR3 contains 18 residues. CDR3 region: CATSREEGYGGTSYEQYF. CDR3 sequence (DNA): TGTGCCACCAGCAGAGAAGAAGGATACGGGGGGACCTCCTACGAGCAGTACTTC.

This rearrangement joins TRBV6-5 to TRBJ2-1; perhaps D is TRBD1 or TRBD2 (5 bases each). The CDR3 has 15 residues. Germline-derived CDR1 and CDR2 are MNHEY and SVGAGI. V was cut by 4 bases and J by 4 bases, with 14 bases left in between. CDR3 amino acids: CASSSSRGSYNEQFF. As DNA, the CDR3 is TGTGCCAGCAGTTCCAGTCGGGGCTCATACAATGAGCAGTTCTTC.

In this sample, this clone turned up once. This chain uses TRBV19 with TRBJ1-1; TRBD1 matches 9 bases. Germline loops: CDR1 LNHDA, CDR2 SQIVND (reference sequence). The CDR3 consists of 17 residues. The V gene end was trimmed by 8 bases and the J gene end by 4 bases; junction bases not matched to a gene: 17. CDR3 in amino acids: CASLPKGQGVWITEAFF. DNA of the CDR3: TGTGCCAGTCTCCCCAAGGGACAGGGTGTTTGGATCACTGAAGCTTTCTTT.

The V gene is TRBV27, the J gene TRBJ1-1, with D hard to call. The ends were cut back, 3 bases at V and 0 bases at J, with 8 bases in the middle. The CDR3 is 14 residues long. The germline CDR1 and CDR2 sequences are MNHEY and SMNVEV (reference sequence). CDR3 in amino acids: CASSFVGMNTEAFF. In nucleotides, the CDR3 is TGTGCCAGCAGTTTCGTAGGGATGAACACTGAAGCTTTCTTT.

This clone is a singleton in its sample. The chain has TRBV30 and TRBJ1-1; D is ambiguous. Germline assignment: CDR1 GTSNPN and CDR2 SVGIG (reference sequence). Trimming cost V 4 bases and J 4 bases, with 13 bases left between them. The CDR3 contains 13 residues. In DNA form, the CDR3 reads TGTGCCTGGAAACGTCTCGCTCCCACTGAAGCTTTCTTT. Its protein product is CAWKRLAPTEAFF.

This chain uses TRBV7-9 with TRBJ2-5; no firm D call. Deletions cut 1 base from V and 5 bases from J, with 14 bases between. Germline loops: CDR1 SEHNR, CDR2 FQNEAQ (reference sequence). The CDR3 loop spans 15 amino acids. CDR3 coding DNA: TGTGCCAGCAGCTTAGTTTCGGTGAATAAGGAGACCCAGTACTTC. Its translation: CASSLVSVNKETQYF.

This clone was recorded only once. This chain uses TRBV6-6 with TRBJ1-2; D call uncertain. This CDR3 region has 15 residues. Germline lookup yields CDR1 MNHNY and CDR2 SVGAGI (reference sequence). The ends were cut back, 2 bases at V and 0 bases at J, with 10 bases in the middle. DNA for the CDR3: TGTGCCAGCAGTTACGGGCAGACCACTAACTATGGCTACACCTTC. Residues: CASSYGQTTNYGYTF.

This chain joins TRBV10-3 and TRBJ1-5; D might be TRBD1 (6 bases). Trimming stripped 10 bases from V and 3 bases from J, with 10 bases between. The CDR3 contains 12 residues. The V gene's germline CDR1 is ENHRY and CDR2 SYGVKD. The CDR3 bases are TGTGCCACCGGACAGACCAATCAGCCCCAGCATTTT. This encodes CATGQTNQPQHF.

This clone was counted a few times. The V and J genes are TRBV10-3 and TRBJ2-5, with 8 bases fitting TRBD1. CDR1 is ENHRY and CDR2 is SYGVKD in the germline V gene. V shed 7 bases and J 2 bases; nucleotides not matched to a gene: 3. This CDR3 comprises 13 residues. The CDR3 coding sequence is TGTGCCATCAAGACAGGGGAACAAGAGACCCAGTACTTC. This sequence encodes CAIKTGEQETQYF.

A word on this clone: Other DNA sequences in this specimen translate into the identical CDR3. The rearrangement uses TRBV2 and TRBJ1-1, with 9 nucleotides matching TRBD1. The germline V gene encodes CDR1 SNHLY and CDR2 FYNNEI. The J segment lost 0 bases and the V segment lost 4 bases, leaving 0 bases of the junction unmatched. This CDR3 has 14 residues. The CDR3 reads CASSGDRVNTEAFF. CDR3 nucleotides: TGTGCCAGCAGTGGGGACAGGGTGAACACTGAAGCTTTCTTT.

This chain connects TRBV7-2 to TRBJ2-4; 10 bases map to TRBD2. CDR3 size: 15 residues. V was pared by 5 bases and J by 3 bases, with 4 bases of the junction left unmatched. CDR1 and CDR2 from the germline V gene are SGHTA and FQGNSA. CDR3 residues: CASSITSGVKNIQYF. The CDR3 DNA follows: TGTGCCAGCAGCATTACTAGCGGGGTCAAAAACATTCAGTACTTC.

Notes on this clone: The same CDR3 is also encoded by other DNA sequences in this sample. V is TRBV7-2 and J is TRBJ2-5, with a weak D call TRBD2 (5 bases). V lost 1 base and J 5 bases, leaving 5 bases between the germline ends. CDR1 and CDR2 from the germline V gene are SGHTA and FQGNSA. This CDR3 is 12 amino acids long. The CDR3 DNA reads as TGTGCCAGCAGCTTAGGGAGGGAGACCCAGTACTTC. This sequence encodes CASSLGRETQYF.

The chain carries TRBV28 and TRBJ1-4; D gene uncertain. V was shortened by 2 bases and J by 0 bases, with 7 bases between the two germline ends. Germline V gene sequence: CDR1 MDHEN, CDR2 SYDVKM. The length of the CDR3 is 15 residues. CDR3 region: CASSLTPSTNEKLFF. As DNA, the CDR3 is TGTGCCAGCAGTTTAACCCCATCAACTAATGAAAAACTGTTTTTT.